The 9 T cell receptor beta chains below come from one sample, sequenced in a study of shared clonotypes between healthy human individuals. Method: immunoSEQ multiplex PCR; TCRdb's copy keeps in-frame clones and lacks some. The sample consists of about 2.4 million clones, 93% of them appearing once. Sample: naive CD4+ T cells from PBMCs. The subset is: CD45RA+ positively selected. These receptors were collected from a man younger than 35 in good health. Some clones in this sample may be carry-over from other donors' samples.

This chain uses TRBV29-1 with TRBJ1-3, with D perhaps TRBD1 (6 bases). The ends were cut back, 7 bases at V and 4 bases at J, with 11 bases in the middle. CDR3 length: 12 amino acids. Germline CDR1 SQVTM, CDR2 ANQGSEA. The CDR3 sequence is CSAQGIGNTIYF. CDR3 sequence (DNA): TGCAGCGCTCAGGGGATAGGAAACACCATATATTTT.

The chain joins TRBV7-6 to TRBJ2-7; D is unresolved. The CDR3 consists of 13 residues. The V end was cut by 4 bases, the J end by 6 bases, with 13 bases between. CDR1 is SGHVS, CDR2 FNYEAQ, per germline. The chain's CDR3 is CASSYLGTSEQYF. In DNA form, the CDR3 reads TGTGCCAGCAGCTACCTAGGAACTTCCGAGCAGTACTTC.

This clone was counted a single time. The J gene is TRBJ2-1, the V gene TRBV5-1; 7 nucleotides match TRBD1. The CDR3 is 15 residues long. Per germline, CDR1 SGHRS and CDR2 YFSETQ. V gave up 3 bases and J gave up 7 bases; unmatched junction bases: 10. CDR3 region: CASSSQKGALNEQFF. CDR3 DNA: TGCGCCAGCAGCTCACAGAAGGGGGCCCTAAATGAGCAGTTCTTC.

This CDR3 is CASSSALPSYNEQFF. As DNA, the CDR3 is TGCGCCAGCAGCTCGGCGTTGCCCTCCTACAATGAGCAGTTCTTC. The V and J genes are TRBV5-1 and TRBJ2-1, with unresolved D. The CDR3 runs 15 residues. The germline V gene encodes CDR1 SGHRS and CDR2 YFSETQ. V was cut by 3 bases and J by 0 bases, with 10 bases left in between. Drawing the rest from reference TRBV5-1 and TRBJ2-1, the complete variable domain is KAGVTQTPRYLIKTRGQQVTLSCSPISGHRSVSWYQQTPGQGLQFLFEYFSETQRNKGNFPGRFSGRQFSNSRSEMNVSTLELGDSALYLCASSSALPSYNEQFFGPGTRLTVL.

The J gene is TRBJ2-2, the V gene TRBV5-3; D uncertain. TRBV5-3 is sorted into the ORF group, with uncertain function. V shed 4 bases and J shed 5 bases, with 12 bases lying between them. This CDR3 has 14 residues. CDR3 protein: CARSRSGRTGELFF. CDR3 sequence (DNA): TGTGCCAGAAGCCGCTCCGGGCGGACCGGGGAGCTGTTTTTT.

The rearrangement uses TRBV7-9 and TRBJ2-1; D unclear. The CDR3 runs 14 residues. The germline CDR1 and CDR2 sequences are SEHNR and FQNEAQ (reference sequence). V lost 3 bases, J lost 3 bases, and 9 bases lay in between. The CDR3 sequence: CASSFEVNYNEQFF. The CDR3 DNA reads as TGTGCCAGCAGCTTCGAAGTGAACTACAATGAGCAGTTCTTC.

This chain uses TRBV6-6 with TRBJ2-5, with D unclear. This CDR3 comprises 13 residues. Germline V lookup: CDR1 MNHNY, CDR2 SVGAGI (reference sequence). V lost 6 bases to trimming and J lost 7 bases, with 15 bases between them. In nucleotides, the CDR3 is TGTGCCAGCAGGACTCAGGTGAGAGGGACCCAGTACTTC. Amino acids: CASRTQVRGTQYF.

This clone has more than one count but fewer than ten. DNA of the CDR3: TGCGCCAGCAGCTTGGCCGAGGGCTACAATGAGCAGTTCTTC. It encodes CASSLAEGYNEQFF. The rearrangement links TRBV5-1 to TRBJ2-1; D is possibly TRBD2 (5 bases). This CDR3 comprises 14 residues. Germline lookup yields CDR1 SGHRS and CDR2 YFSETQ. Between the trimmed V and J ends, which lost 0 bases and 3 bases, there was a span of 7 bases.

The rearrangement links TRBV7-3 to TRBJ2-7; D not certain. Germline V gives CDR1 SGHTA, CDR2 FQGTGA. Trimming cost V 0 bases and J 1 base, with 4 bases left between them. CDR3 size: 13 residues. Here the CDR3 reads CASSLTTSYEQYF. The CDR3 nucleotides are TGTGCCAGCAGCTTAACTACGTCCTACGAGCAGTACTTC.